These 32 T cell receptor beta chains originate from one sample sequenced in a study of identical twins. TCRdb fed the 5' RACE reads into MiXCR, producing one record per CDR3 protein. The table records 1,800,000 or so distinct CDR3 sequences, 25% to 35% of them present only once. Sequencing used cord blood. Source of these receptors: a newborn girl in good health.

There are a few counts of this clonotype. The chain is built from TRBV4-1 and TRBJ2-4; possibly TRBD1 or TRBD2 for D (6 bases each). TRBJ2-7 matches the DNA end more closely, so the J call is doubtful. Germline-derived CDR1 and CDR2 are MGHRA and YSYEKL. This CDR3 has 15 amino acids. The CDR3 nucleotides read TGCGCCAGCAGCCTGGTTCGGGGGCTCTTTCTCGAGCAGTACTTC. Its protein product is CASSLVRGLFLEQYF.

V gene TRBV18 combines with J gene TRBJ2-7; the match to TRBD2 covers 7 bases. The CDR3 loop spans 14 amino acids. V lost 0 bases and J lost 3; bases outside the gene matches: 2. Germline V lookup: CDR1 KGHSH, CDR2 LQKENI. CDR3 in DNA: TGTGCCAGCTCACCACCGGGACTAAACTACGAGCAGTACTTC. Amino acid sequence: CASSPPGLNYEQYF.

This clonotype was seen more than once but under ten times. The chain couples TRBV29-1 to TRBJ2-7, with D possibly matching TRBD1 (6 bases). The germline V and J ends were trimmed by 1 base and 4 bases, with 11 bases remaining between them. This CDR3 is built from 13 residues. Germline CDR1 is SQVTM and CDR2 is ANQGSEA. The CDR3 DNA is TGCAGCGTTGAAGCCGAACAGGGTTACGAGCAGTACTTC. Translating gives CSVEAEQGYEQYF.

The sample holds a few counts of this clonotype. This chain connects TRBV29-1 to TRBJ2-3; 15 bases map to TRBD2. Losses at the gene ends were 6 bases for V and 6 bases for J; bases not matched to a gene: 7. This CDR3 has 15 amino acids. Germline V lookup: CDR1 SQVTM, CDR2 ANQGSEA. CDR3 sequence: CSVRTSGGASDTQYF. DNA of the CDR3: TGCAGCGTCAGGACTAGCGGGGGGGCCTCGGATACGCAGTATTTT.

V and J are TRBV10-3 and TRBJ1-5; TRBD1 matches 10 bases. The CDR3 has 15 residues. J lost 6 bases, V lost 3 bases, and 5 bases had no gene match. Germline lookup yields CDR1 ENHRY and CDR2 SYGVKD. The CDR3 is CAISERRDRGQPQHF. CDR3 in DNA: TGTGCCATCAGTGAAAGGCGGGACAGGGGTCAGCCCCAGCATTTT.

This clonotype was seen a few times. The chain is built from TRBV20-1 and TRBJ2-7; D is unresolved. The CDR3 contains 11 residues. In germline, CDR1 is DFQATT, CDR2 SNEGSKA (reference sequence). Trimming removed 6 bases at V and 1 base at J, with 7 bases between. This CDR3 is CSAAPSYEQYF. In DNA, the CDR3 is TGCAGTGCGGCCCCGTCCTACGAGCAGTACTTC.

This clonotype was recorded many times. DNA of the CDR3: TGCAGCGTTGGAGGGTGGCACGAGCAGTACTTC. This sequence encodes CSVGGWHEQYF. The chain links TRBV29-1 to TRBJ2-7, with D possibly matching TRBD2 (5 bases). V lost 4 bases, J lost 5 bases, and 9 bases lay in between. The CDR3 contains 11 residues. CDR1 and CDR2 from the germline V gene are SQVTM and ANQGSEA.

Worth noting for this clonotype: This may arise from a read error, as a much more abundant clone is one base away. CDR3: CAVSDDPLYNEQFF. Here the CDR3 DNA reads TGTGCCGTCAGTGACGACCCTCTCTACAATGAGCAGTTCTTC. The J gene is TRBJ2-1, the V gene TRBV10-3, with D uncertain. CDR1 ENHRY and CDR2 SYGVKD come from the germline V gene. CDR3 length: 14 amino acids.

The chain combines TRBV21-1 with TRBJ2-3; TRBD1, as called in the table, went unchecked against the DNA. TRBV21-1 is assigned pseudogene status. The CDR3 contains 15 residues. Here the CDR3 DNA reads TGTGCCAGCAGCAACCACCGGGACAGCACAGATACGCAGTATTTT. Protein product: CASSNHRDSTDTQYF.

In its sample, this clonotype was seen a few times. This chain connects TRBV28 to TRBJ1-1; unclear D gene. The germline gives CDR1 MDHEN, CDR2 SYDVKM. Between the trimmed V and J ends, which lost 2 bases and 4 bases, there was a span of 11 bases. This CDR3 contains 14 residues. The CDR3 protein is CASSLPAGATEAFF. CDR3 bases: TGTGCCAGCAGTTTACCGGCCGGTGCCACTGAAGCTTTCTTT.

The rearrangement links TRBV28 to TRBJ1-3, with unresolved D. With 3 bases removed from V and 2 bases from J, the gap between germline ends came to 11 bases. Germline values: CDR1 MDHEN, CDR2 SYDVKM. The CDR3 extends over 15 amino acids. CDR3: CASSLRVNPGNTIYF. CDR3 nucleotides: TGTGCCAGCAGTTTGCGGGTGAATCCTGGAAACACCATATATTTT.

This rearrangement joins TRBV2 to TRBJ2-3, with 11 positions matching TRBD2. Germline V CDR1 and CDR2: SNHLY, FYNNEI. There are 15 residues in the CDR3. V was pared by 7 bases and J by 2 bases, with 5 bases of the junction left unmatched. The DNA for the CDR3 is TGTGCCAGCACGCTAGCGGGGGGCCACACAGATACGCAGTATTTT. This sequence encodes CASTLAGGHTDTQYF.

This clonotype appeared a few times. This chain joins TRBV20-1 and TRBJ2-7; D is possibly TRBD2 (5 bases). CDR3 length: 16 residues. Germline values: CDR1 DFQATT, CDR2 SNEGSKA (reference sequence). V was trimmed by 0 bases and J by 3 bases, leaving 18 bases between them. This CDR3 is CSAREVMRARLYEQYF. CDR3 bases: TGCAGTGCTAGAGAGGTTATGAGGGCTAGACTCTACGAGCAGTACTTC.

The chain employs TRBV5-1 and TRBJ2-7; 8 bases line up with TRBD1. CDR3 length: 15 amino acids. Germline V gene data show CDR1 as SGHRS and CDR2 as YFSETQ. J gave up 7 bases and V 5 bases, and 14 bases lay outside the gene matches. The CDR3 coding sequence is TGCGCCAGCAGTTTTCCGGGACAGGAAGACAATGAGCAGTACTTC. This gives the protein CASSFPGQEDNEQYF.

The chain's CDR3 is CAIRTGTGATGELFF. CDR3 bases: TGTGCCATCAGGACCGGGACAGGGGCGACCGGGGAGCTGTTTTTT. The chain uses TRBV10-3 and TRBJ2-2, with 10 bases matching TRBD1. The CDR3 spans 15 residues. Germline V lookup: CDR1 ENHRY, CDR2 SYGVKD. V lost 6 bases and J lost 5; bases outside the gene matches: 6.

The chain is built from TRBV29-1 and TRBJ2-7, with D perhaps matching TRBD1 (6 bases). Trimming took off 4 bases at V and 2 bases at J, with 15 bases between the two ends. Germline CDR1 reads SQVTM; CDR2 reads ANQGSEA. The CDR3 consists of 14 residues. The CDR3 region is CSVVQRGNAYEQYF. In DNA form, the CDR3 reads TGCAGCGTTGTTCAGAGGGGGAATGCCTACGAGCAGTACTTC.

Comments on this clonotype: Given a much more abundant clone one base away, this may be a read error. DNA for the CDR3: TGCGCCAGCAGCTTGTCGGACCAAGAGACCCAGTTCTTC. The encoded protein is CASSLSDQETQFF. J is TRBJ2-1 and V is TRBV5-1, with D unresolved. V was clipped by 1 base and J by 13 bases, with 15 bases between them. Germline V gene lookup returns CDR1 SGHRS and CDR2 YFSETQ. This CDR3 spans 13 amino acids.

As to this clonotype: A read error may be the cause here, since a much bigger clone is one base away. The gene calls are TRBV25-1 and TRBJ2-5; D gene ambiguous. The end of the DNA aligns better with TRBJ2-1, so the J call may be wrong. The CDR3 runs to 14 residues. Germline CDR1 and CDR2: MGHDK and SYGVNS. CDR3 DNA sequence: TGTGCCAGCAGTGAATCTCGCTTACAAGAGACCCAGTTCTTC. Protein: CASSESRLQETQFF.

The chain links TRBV9 to TRBJ1-1; 8 nucleotides match TRBD1. The CDR3 totals 15 residues. CDR1 SGDLS and CDR2 YYNGEE come from the germline V gene. With 0 bases clipped from V and 4 bases from J, the junction kept 5 bases outside the gene matches. The CDR3 spells CASSVDNRGFTEAFF. CDR3 coding DNA: TGTGCCAGCAGCGTAGATAACAGGGGGTTCACTGAAGCTTTCTTT.

This clonotype has just a few counts. Here the CDR3 reads CASSPQVVAGKAYEQYF. CDR3 in DNA: TGTGCCAGCAGCCCTCAGGTAGTGGCAGGGAAGGCCTACGAGCAGTACTTC. The V and J genes are TRBV16 and TRBJ2-7, with a weak D call TRBD1 (5 bases). CDR1 is KGHSY, CDR2 FQNENV, per germline. Trimming stripped 4 bases from V and 2 bases from J, with 21 bases between. The CDR3 length is 17 residues.

The chain recombines TRBV2 with TRBJ2-5, with D perhaps matching TRBD2 (6 bases). The V and J ends lost 7 bases and 5 bases respectively, with 20 bases between them. From germline, CDR1 is SNHLY and CDR2 FYNNEI. The CDR3 extends over 15 amino acids. The CDR3 reads CASKVLTSQSETQYF. CDR3 in DNA: TGTGCCAGCAAAGTACTCACTAGCCAGTCGGAGACCCAGTACTTC.

The V gene is TRBV12-5, the J gene TRBJ2-7, with 9 bases that match TRBD1. V shed 10 bases, J shed 2 bases, and the junction held 9 bases outside the gene matches. The CDR3 consists of 14 residues. Per germline, CDR1 LGHNT and CDR2 FRNRAP. The chain's CDR3 is CAKRIRDRAYEQYF. The CDR3 nucleotides are TGTGCTAAAAGAATCCGGGACAGGGCCTACGAGCAGTACTTC.

This clonotype came up a few times. The chain joins TRBV7-6 to TRBJ2-1; tentatively, D is TRBD1 or TRBD2 (6 bases each). V dropped 1 base and J dropped 0 bases, with 13 bases sitting between them. The CDR3 extends over 17 amino acids. Germline CDR1 reads SGHVS; CDR2 reads FNYEAQ. The CDR3: CASSLGLRGRSYNEQFF. The CDR3 nucleotides are TGTGCCAGCAGCTTAGGACTCCGGGGGCGCTCCTACAATGAGCAGTTCTTC.

The chain is built from TRBV20-1 and TRBJ2-2; TRBD2 matches at 9 bases. The V and J ends lost 1 base and 0 bases, in that order; junction bases with no gene match: 6. Germline V gives CDR1 DFQATT, CDR2 SNEGSKA (reference sequence). The CDR3 runs to 17 residues. The CDR3 nucleotides read TGCAGTGCTAGAGTCCCGACTAGCGGCGCGAACACCGGGGAGCTGTTTTTT. It encodes CSARVPTSGANTGELFF.

This clonotype has ten or more counts. The V and J genes are TRBV5-1 and TRBJ1-2; tentatively, D is TRBD1 (5 bases). V was cut by 0 bases and J by 8 bases, with 11 bases left in between. The CDR3 totals 13 residues. Per the germline V gene, CDR1 is SGHRS and CDR2 is YFSETQ. This chain's CDR3 is CASSLGQLDGYTF. Written as DNA, the CDR3 is TGCGCCAGCAGCTTGGGACAGCTGGACGGCTACACCTTC.

The chain links TRBV21-1 to TRBJ2-7. TRBV21-1 is a documented pseudogene. The CDR3 totals 13 residues. The CDR3 here is CASSKGPSYEQYF. CDR3 DNA sequence: TGTGCCAGCAGCAAAGGGCCCTCCTACGAGCAGTACTTC.

This clonotype was found a few times. This CDR3 reads CASSFAEPSLYNEQFF. CDR3 DNA sequence: TGTGCCAGCAGTTTCGCTGAGCCAAGCCTCTACAATGAGCAGTTCTTC. The chain combines TRBV27 with TRBJ2-1; D uncertain. The CDR3 covers 16 residues. Germline CDR1 MNHEY, CDR2 SMNVEV (reference sequence). The ends were cut back, 3 bases at V and 3 bases at J, with 15 bases in the middle.

V and J are TRBV20-1 and TRBJ2-1; the match to TRBD2 covers 12 bases. Germline assignment: CDR1 DFQATT and CDR2 SNEGSKA (reference sequence). With 7 bases clipped from V and 7 bases from J, the junction kept 20 bases outside the gene matches. CDR3 length: 18 residues. The chain's CDR3 is CSVLPQLGLAGLLNEQFF. CDR3 in DNA: TGCAGTGTTCTCCCACAACTTGGACTAGCGGGATTGTTAAATGAGCAGTTCTTC.

In regard to this clonotype: Just one base apart from a much larger clone, this may be a read error. The chain carries TRBV29-1 and TRBJ2-7; 11 bases map to TRBD2. This CDR3 has 15 amino acids. Trimming removed 0 bases from V and 7 bases from J; junction bases left unmatched: 8. Germline lookup yields CDR1 SQVTM and CDR2 ANQGSEA. The CDR3 sequence is CSVEDSGRAYNEQYF. CDR3 DNA: TGCAGCGTTGAAGATAGCGGGAGGGCCTACAATGAGCAGTACTTC.

This clonotype was seen more than once but under ten times. The gene calls are TRBV9 and TRBJ2-7; D is unresolved. Germline loops: CDR1 SGDLS, CDR2 YYNGEE. The CDR3 consists of 12 residues. V lost 4 bases, J lost 3 bases, and 8 bases lay in between. For the CDR3, the DNA is TGTGCCAGCAGCCGTAGAATCTACGAGCAGTACTTC. As protein: CASSRRIYEQYF.

This clonotype was detected a few times. The chain recombines TRBV27 with TRBJ2-3, with unresolved D. This CDR3 comprises 14 residues. Trimming pared 3 bases from V and 4 bases from J, leaving 11 bases between. Germline-derived CDR1 and CDR2 are MNHEY and SMNVEV (reference sequence). Written as DNA, the CDR3 is TGTGCCAGCAGTTTGGCTTCCTGGGCAGATACGCAGTATTTT. This sequence encodes CASSLASWADTQYF.

The chain has TRBV14 and TRBJ2-1; D remains ambiguous. From germline, CDR1 is SGHDN and CDR2 FVKESK. Trimming took off 0 bases at V and 10 bases at J, with 13 bases between the two ends. CDR3 length equals 14 residues. The CDR3 bases are TGTGCCAGCAGCCAAGAACCGGGTTCCTACGAGCAGTTCTTC. Its translation is CASSQEPGSYEQFF.